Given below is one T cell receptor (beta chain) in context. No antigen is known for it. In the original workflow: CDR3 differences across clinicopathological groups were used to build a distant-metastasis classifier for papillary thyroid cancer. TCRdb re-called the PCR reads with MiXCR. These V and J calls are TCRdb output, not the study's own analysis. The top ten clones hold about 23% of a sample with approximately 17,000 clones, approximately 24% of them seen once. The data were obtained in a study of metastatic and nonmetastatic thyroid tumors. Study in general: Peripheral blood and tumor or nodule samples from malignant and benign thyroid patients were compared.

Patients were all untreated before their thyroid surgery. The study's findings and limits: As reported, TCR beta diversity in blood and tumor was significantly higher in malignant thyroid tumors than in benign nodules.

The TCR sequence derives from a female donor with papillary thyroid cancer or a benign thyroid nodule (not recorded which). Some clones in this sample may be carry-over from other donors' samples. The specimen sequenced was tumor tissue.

CDR3 coding DNA: TGTGCCAGCAGCCCAGGGACTAGCGGCTCGGAGGATACCCAGTACTTC. This codes for CASSPGTSGSEDTQYF. The chain carries TRBV12-3 or TRBV12-4 and TRBJ2-5; the match to TRBD2 covers 11 bases. The V gene end was trimmed by 6 bases and the J gene end by 8 bases; junction bases not matched to a gene: 14. The CDR3 spans 16 residues.